These T cell receptor beta chains were read from a single sample in a study of cytomegalovirus exposure and HLA in healthy donors. Some clones are missing from TCRdb's copy, which holds only in-frame ones; the method was immunoSEQ multiplex PCR. The table has under 150,000 clones, around 77% seen once. Sequencing input: PBMCs. The receptor source for this set is a man in his fifties in good health and CMV-seronegative. CDR3s include the opening cysteine and the closing phenylalanine or tryptophan. A D gene is named only where the DNA matches it firmly. Where a row states a size, it is once, few, many or the class of an expanded clone; other rows omit it.

TRBD2	TRBV5-1	-	TRBJ2-3	CASSLARTSGGSTDTQYF	TGCGCCAGCAGCTTGGCCCGGACTAGCGGGGGAAGCACAGATACGCAGTATTTT
TRBD1	TRBV6-1	few	TRBJ2-1	CASSPGTGFPEQFF	TGTGCCAGCAGTCCCGGGACAGGGTTTCCTGAGCAGTTCTTC
-	TRBV30	-	TRBJ1-1	CAWSVGERTEAFF	TGTGCCTGGAGTGTCGGAGAGCGCACTGAAGCTTTCTTT
-	TRBV2	-	TRBJ2-1	CASSGGYYEQFF	TGTGCCAGCAGTGGAGGATATTATGAGCAGTTCTTC
-	TRBV5-1	-	TRBJ1-2	CASSFVSRGRNYGYTF	TGCGCCAGCAGCTTTGTTTCACGGGGTCGGAACTATGGCTACACCTTC
-	TRBV7-9	-	TRBJ2-3	CSSSPDYVTQYF	TGTTCCAGCAGCCCGGACTACGTTACGCAGTATTTT
-	TRBV6-5	-	TRBJ1-2	CASSLTGSGGYTF	TGTGCCAGCAGTTTGACAGGCTCCGGGGGCTACACCTTC
-	TRBV28	few	TRBJ1-2	CASSFNRGSGYTF	TGTGCCAGCAGTTTCAACCGGGGGAGTGGCTACACCTTC
TRBD1	TRBV30	few	TRBJ2-5	CAWEGQAQETQYF	TGTGCCTGGGAGGGACAGGCACAAGAGACCCAGTACTTC
TRBD2	TRBV7-3	-	TRBJ2-1	CASSLDSGTYNEQFF	TGTGCCAGCAGCTTAGATAGCGGGACCTACAATGAGCAGTTCTTC
TRBD1	TRBV30	-	TRBJ1-5	CAWSWDRVNQPQHF	TGTGCCTGGAGTTGGGACAGGGTAAATCAGCCCCAGCATTTT
TRBD2	TRBV29-1	-	TRBJ2-7	CSVEVAGRGPYEQYF	TGCAGCGTTGAAGTGGCCGGGAGGGGCCCCTACGAGCAGTACTTC
-	TRBV6-5	-	TRBJ1-3	CASSSLSGNTIYF	TGTGCCAGCAGTTCCTTATCTGGAAACACCATATATTTT
TRBD1	TRBV19	once	TRBJ1-5	CASLPTGGSNQPQHF	TGTGCCAGTCTACCGACAGGGGGTAGCAATCAGCCCCAGCATTTT
TRBD2	TRBV7-2	-	TRBJ2-1	CASSAHIPYAGAYNEQFF	TGTGCCAGCAGCGCACATATTCCCTATGCGGGGGCCTACAATGAGCAGTTCTTC
-	TRBV5-4	once	TRBJ2-1	CASSSQARSSYNEQFF	TGTGCCAGCAGCTCACAAGCAAGGAGCTCCTACAATGAGCAGTTCTTC
TRBD2	TRBV2	-	TRBJ2-7	CASSAGLAGGSYEQYF	TGTGCCAGCAGTGCCGGACTAGCGGGAGGTTCCTACGAGCAGTACTTC
-	TRBV4-1	once	TRBJ2-2	CASSQDRGQVGGVGELFF	TGCGCCAGCAGCCAAGATAGAGGACAGGTCGGCGGGGTAGGGGAGCTGTTTTTT
TRBD1	TRBV5-5	many	TRBJ1-4	CASSIGTGNEKLFF	TGTGCCAGCAGCATCGGGACAGGAAATGAAAAACTGTTTTTT
-	TRBV4-2	-	TRBJ2-5	CASSQAIGSGETQYF	TGTGCCAGCAGCCAAGCAATCGGGAGTGGAGAGACCCAGTACTTC
-	TRBV27	-	TRBJ2-1	CASGMIDRGYNEQFF	TGTGCCAGCGGAATGATAGATAGGGGCTACAATGAGCAGTTCTTC
TRBD2	TRBV10-3	-	TRBJ2-3	CAISEGLAGSTDTQYF	TGTGCCATCAGTGAGGGACTAGCGGGGAGCACAGATACGCAGTATTTT
TRBD1	TRBV2	-	TRBJ2-2	CASRGQDSNTGELFF	TGTGCCAGCAGGGGACAGGACTCGAACACCGGGGAGCTGTTTTTT
TRBD1	TRBV19	-	TRBJ2-1	CASSMIWQGVSYNEQFF	TGTGCCAGTAGTATGATTTGGCAGGGGGTATCCTACAATGAGCAGTTCTTC
-	TRBV28	few	TRBJ1-3	CASRAGVSSGNTIYF	TGTGCCAGCAGAGCGGGAGTGAGCTCTGGAAACACCATATATTTT
-	TRBV7-8	-	TRBJ1-5	CASSLDSYSNQPQHF	TGTGCCAGCAGCTTAGACAGTTATAGCAATCAGCCCCAGCATTTT
TRBD1	TRBV28	-	TRBJ1-2	CASRGTGDGLFYGYTF	TGTGCCAGCAGGGGGACAGGGGATGGCCTATTCTATGGCTACACCTTC
TRBD2	TRBV28	-	TRBJ2-7	CASSQPLAGLTYEQYF	TGTGCCAGCAGTCAACCCCTAGCGGGATTAACCTACGAGCAGTACTTC
TRBD2	TRBV28	-	TRBJ2-7	CASSLQAAGSYEQYF	TGTGCCAGCAGTTTACAGGCAGCGGGAAGTTACGAGCAGTACTTC
-	TRBV19	few	TRBJ1-3	CASTTGSSGNTIYF	TGTGCCAGTACGACCGGGAGCTCTGGAAACACCATATATTTT
TRBD2	TRBV19	once	TRBJ2-1	CASSPLAGAFNEQFF	TGTGCCAGTAGTCCCCTAGCGGGAGCTTTCAATGAGCAGTTCTTC